The 11 T cell receptor beta chains below were found in one sample sequenced in a study of technical replicates of blood from several donors. Here immunoSEQ multiplex PCR was the method, and the copy in TCRdb shows in-frame clones only, minus some. The data contain about 80,000 clones, approximately 91% of them singletons. Specimen: T cells isolated from PBMCs. These receptors were obtained from a human donor in good health.

V is TRBV11-3 and J is TRBJ2-7; D is possibly TRBD1 (5 bases). There are 14 residues in the CDR3. The germline V gene encodes CDR1 SGHNT and CDR2 YENEEA. V was clipped by 3 bases and J by 2 bases, with 11 bases between them. In DNA form, the CDR3 reads TGTGCCAGCAGCTTGGCAAGGGGCACCTACGAGCAGTACTTC. As protein: CASSLARGTYEQYF.

The chain recombines TRBV19 with TRBJ1-3; maybe TRBD1 (5 bases). The CDR3 loop spans 14 amino acids. Trimming left V 4 bases short and J 5 bases short, with 12 bases between. CDR1 and CDR2 (germline): LNHDA, SQIVND (reference sequence). The CDR3 sequence is CASSTRGGRNTIYF. CDR3 sequence (DNA): TGTGCCAGTAGTACCCGGGGGGGAAGAAACACCATATATTTT.

This chain links TRBV5-1 with TRBJ1-4; no firm D call. Trimming removed 1 base from V and 0 bases from J, with 7 bases in between. Germline-derived CDR1 and CDR2 are SGHRS and YFSETQ. There are 15 residues in the CDR3. CDR3 residues: CASSLSSATNEKLFF. CDR3 nucleotides: TGCGCCAGCAGCTTGTCTTCTGCAACTAATGAAAAACTGTTTTTT. Complete variable domain (other parts from reference TRBV5-1 and TRBJ1-4): KAGVTQTPRYLIKTRGQQVTLSCSPISGHRSVSWYQQTPGQGLQFLFEYFSETQRNKGNFPGRFSGRQFSNSRSEMNVSTLELGDSALYLCASSLSSATNEKLFFGSGTQLSVL.

This clone came up once. A read error may account for a junction end that differs from germline. V and J are TRBV7-7 and TRBJ1-2, with 9 positions matching TRBD1. The CDR3 contains 18 residues. Looked up from germline, CDR1 is SSHAT and CDR2 is FNYEAQ (reference sequence). The CDR3 region has the DNA TGTGCTAGCAGCGCCCCCGGGACAGGGCCCTTTTTAGAGGGTGGCTACACCTTC. It codes for CASSAPGTGPFLEGGYTF.

This clone was seen just once. V usage is TRBV5-8 and J usage is TRBJ1-1; D remains ambiguous. V dropped 3 bases and J dropped 7 bases, with 19 bases sitting between them. Germline V gene sequence: CDR1 SGHTS, CDR2 YDEGEE. The CDR3 runs to 15 residues. For the CDR3, the DNA is TGTGCCAGCAGCTATCCCCGGGCGGGAACTATTGAAGCTTTCTTT. Translation gives CASSYPRAGTIEAFF.

This chain links TRBV9 with TRBJ2-2; 8 bases line up with TRBD1. Germline lookup yields CDR1 SGDLS and CDR2 YYNGEE. The CDR3 consists of 15 residues. Germline trimming cut 3 bases from V and 2 bases from J; bases unmatched to any gene: 3. CDR3 loop: CASSGGQGNTGELFF. In DNA form, the CDR3 reads TGTGCCAGCAGCGGTGGACAGGGAAACACCGGGGAGCTGTTTTTT. The variable domain in full, with the rest retrieved from reference TRBV9 and TRBJ2-2, is DSGVTQTPKHLITATGQRVTLRCSPRSGDLSVYWYQQSLDQGLQFLIQYYNGEERAKGNILERFSAQQFPDLHSELNLSSLELGDSALYFCASSGGQGNTGELFFGEGSRLTVL.

V usage is TRBV7-8 and J usage is TRBJ2-1, with D possibly matching TRBD2 (6 bases). V lost 3 bases and J 8 bases, leaving 23 bases between the germline ends. Germline V lookup: CDR1 SGHVS, CDR2 FQNEAQ. The CDR3 sequence is 17 residues long. CDR3 coding DNA: TGTGCCAGCAGCTTTCCTCGGGGACTCAAAGGTGAATATGAGCAGTTCTTC. Encoded protein: CASSFPRGLKGEYEQFF.

The V gene is TRBV30, the J gene TRBJ1-6, with D tentatively TRBD1 (6 bases). CDR3 length: 14 amino acids. Germline assignment: CDR1 GTSNPN and CDR2 SVGIG (reference sequence). Here the CDR3 DNA reads TGTGCTGGGCAAACCGGGACACATAATTCACCCCTCCACTTT. As protein: CAGQTGTHNSPLHF.

The rearrangement links TRBV6-1 to TRBJ2-7; 9 bases fit TRBD2. The CDR3 is 14 residues long. Germline-derived CDR1 and CDR2 are MNHNS and SASEGT. CDR3 region: CATLAGDLSYEQYF. CDR3 nucleotide sequence: TGTGCTACTTTAGCGGGAGACCTCTCCTACGAGCAGTACTTC.

The chain is built from TRBV28 and TRBJ2-7, with D maybe TRBD1 (6 bases). V was cut by 3 bases and J by 3 bases, with 15 bases left in between. Germline loops: CDR1 MDHEN, CDR2 SYDVKM. This CDR3 is built from 15 residues. CDR3 in DNA: TGTGCCAGCAGTTTTTTCGGTGAACAGGGCTACGAGCAGTACTTC. Encoded protein: CASSFFGEQGYEQYF.

This chain's CDR3 is CAIGVEGTEAFF. CDR3 nucleotides: TGTGCCATTGGGGTAGAGGGCACTGAAGCTTTCTTT. J is TRBJ1-1 and V is TRBV28; D not resolved. The CDR3 is 12 amino acids. V lost 10 bases to trimming and J lost 4 bases, with 13 bases between them. Per the germline V gene, CDR1 is MDHEN and CDR2 is SYDVKM.